The entry that follows covers one T cell receptor (beta chain) sequence. What it binds is not known. The sample comes from a study of beta chain features in type 1 diabetes. Study context: In all, some 100 million sorted cells from all samples were analyzed.

Markers CD45RO/CCR7/CD25/CD127/CD95/CD27 served to sort CD4+ naive, central memory, regulatory and stem cell-like memory cells. Expressed TCRB transcripts were sequenced because the isolated RNA had all been reverse transcribed beforehand. Produced via immunoSEQ multiplex PCR; TCRdb's table is partial and in-frame only. The data show roughly 150,000 clones, 6.5% to 8.5% seen once. The germline CDR1 and CDR2 sequences are SGHNT and YYREEE (reference sequence). With V trimmed by 0 bases and J by 2 bases, 2 bases remained unmatched. The CDR3 extends over 15 amino acids. General observations from the study: The similarity of naive, central memory and Treg TCRB repertoires appeared greater among patients than among healthy donors. For TCRB rearrangement, an influence of HLA type remained unresolved here. Type 1 diabetes patients had TCRB CDR3s that were shorter (moderately but significantly so) in all four CD4+ subsets.

The V call is TRBV5-4, the J call TRBJ2-1; TRBD2 aligns across 7 bases. This TCR came from a man aged 18 to 30 with type 1 diabetes. Sequencing was done on a sample of central memory CD4+ T cells from blood. Written as DNA, the CDR3 is TGTGCCAGCAGCTTGGCTGGGGGGGCCTACAATGAGCAGTTCTTC. Translating gives CASSLAGGAYNEQFF.